Sequencing of this TCR beta chain was carried out in a study of CD8 T cells in ankylosing spondylitis. Study conclusions and caveats: It appeared that ankylosing spondylitis blood was characterized by a TCR beta motif of eight highly homologous variants.

The germline CDR1 and CDR2 sequences are MNHNS and SASEGT. V dropped 6 bases and J dropped 2 bases, with 17 bases sitting between them. This CDR3 has 16 residues. This clonotype was found a few times. What it binds is unknown. TCRdb re-called the 5' RACE reads with MiXCR, one entry per CDR3 protein. The table includes around 770,000 distinct CDR3 sequences, roughly 12% detected once. V gene TRBV6-1 combines with J gene TRBJ1-5; no firm D call. This TCR came from a male donor with ankylosing spondylitis. Source material: blood, either unsorted or a sorted T cell fraction (not recorded which). The DNA of the CDR3 is TGTGCCAGCAGCCCTCCGAGGGCAGGCGGCAATCAGCCCCAGCATTTT. It codes for CASSPPRAGGNQPQHF.